This T cell receptor (beta chain) was observed in a study of vaccination and CD4 T cells after COVID-19. As for this clonotype: As yet, its antigen is unknown.

The Oncomine TCR Beta short-read assay was applied to DNA of cultured CD4+ T cells. One entry per CDR3 protein, called by TCRdb with MiXCR from the PCR reads. The sample consists of under 3,500 distinct CDR3 sequences, around 81% of them appearing once. Treatment noted: 10-day PBMC culture with coronavirus spike peptide pools or control peptides (ViraFEST assay). The TCR comes from a human donor who had recovered from COVID-19. Sequencing input: CD4+ T cells from blood, cultured in vitro.

CDR3 region: CATSGDSNQPQHF. The CDR3 DNA reads as TGTGCCACCTCAGGCGATAGCAATCAGCCCCAGCATTTT. The chain employs TRBV24-1 and TRBJ1-5; D gene uncertain. The CDR3 totals 13 residues. Germline V CDR1 and CDR2: KGHDR, SFDVKD. V dropped 9 bases and J dropped 0 bases, with 8 bases sitting between them.